A single T cell receptor (beta chain) is shown here with its context. Germline V gene lookup returns CDR1 SQVTM and CDR2 ANQGSEA. The CDR3 spans 15 residues. With V trimmed by 6 bases and J by 3 bases, 13 bases remained unmatched. The source of the sample is a study of blood T cell repertoires in COVID-19. On the study more broadly: PBMCs, B-cell-depleted T cells, or T cells provided the cDNA or gDNA that made up the material.

Per the authors' pipeline: Estimation of nucleated cell counts was performed using reference gene primer amplification. Repertoires were generated with immunoSEQ multiplex PCR, while TCRdb's copy carries only in-frame clones and drops some. V, J and clone size reflect that table, while D and trimming were determined from the DNA. The sample has 130,000 or so clones, around nine tenths seen once; the top ten hold about 2%. Sequencing was done on a sample of peripheral blood. The chain employs TRBV29-1 and TRBJ2-7; TRBD2 aligns across 8 bases. This receptor was taken from a man in his 70s with active COVID-19. DNA of the CDR3: TGCAGCGTCACGGACGGAACTAGCGGACGCTACGAGCAGTACTTC. Encoded protein: CSVTDGTSGRYEQYF.